The 15 T cell receptor beta chains listed next were all sequenced from one sample in a study of T-cell memory formation after mild COVID-19. From the 5' RACE reads, TCRdb called clonotypes with MiXCR, one entry per CDR3 protein. The repertoire holds about half a million distinct CDR3 sequences, with roughly 18% as singletons. Specimen: PBMCs or a T cell subset sorted from them (not recorded which). The receptors derive from an adult woman who had mild COVID-19 (a few samples of this study predate the infection). Cell type and time point are not known.

Many counts were recorded for this clonotype. The chain joins TRBV29-1 to TRBJ2-1; 11 positions match TRBD2. CDR3 length: 17 amino acids. Trimming cost V 2 bases and J 0 bases; bases outside gene matches: 6. Germline CDR1 SQVTM, CDR2 ANQGSEA. The CDR3 here is CSVESETSGDSYNEQFF. The CDR3, as DNA: TGCAGCGTTGAATCAGAGACTAGCGGGGACTCCTACAATGAGCAGTTCTTC.

This clonotype came up a few times. CDR3 sequence reads: CASSPGTAGANVLTF. CDR3 nucleotide sequence: TGTGCCAGCAGCCCGGGGACAGCTGGGGCCAACGTCCTGACTTTC. The rearrangement links TRBV5-6 to TRBJ2-6, with 7 bases that match TRBD1. Germline V gives CDR1 SGHDT, CDR2 YYEEEE. The CDR3 is 15 residues long. V lost 4 bases to trimming and J lost 2 bases; unmatched junction nucleotides: 3.

This clonotype occurred a few times. The V and J genes are TRBV6-6 and TRBJ2-7; maybe TRBD2 (7 bases). The CDR3 sequence is 18 residues long. Germline V CDR1 and CDR2: MNHNY, SVGAGI (reference sequence). V lost 0 bases to trimming and J lost 0 bases, with 18 bases between them. The CDR3 sequence is CASSYSSPRGGNSYEQYF. CDR3 sequence (DNA): TGTGCCAGCAGTTACTCATCACCCAGGGGAGGGAACTCCTACGAGCAGTACTTC.

This clonotype has just a few counts. The V and J genes are TRBV4-1 and TRBJ2-1, with TRBD1 matching 9 bases. This CDR3 is built from 15 residues. Germline CDR1 reads MGHRA; CDR2 reads YSYEKL. V lost 1 base and J lost 10; bases outside the gene matches: 8. The CDR3 loop reads CASSQAGTGLGEQFF. For the CDR3, the DNA is TGCGCCAGCAGCCAAGCTGGGACAGGGTTGGGGGAGCAGTTCTTC.

The chain is built from TRBV5-1 and TRBJ2-2; TRBD2 matches at 13 bases. The CDR3 sequence is 17 residues long. With V trimmed by 2 bases and J by 6 bases, 7 bases remained unmatched. The germline CDR1 and CDR2 sequences are SGHRS and YFSETQ. The CDR3 protein is CASSFPRTSGGAGELFF. CDR3 nucleotide sequence: TGCGCCAGCAGCTTTCCCCGGACTAGCGGGGGAGCCGGGGAGCTGTTTTTT.

The chain couples TRBV7-9 to TRBJ2-1; 7 bases line up with TRBD1. The CDR3 covers 14 residues. The V segment lost 4 bases and the J segment 8 bases; nucleotides outside the gene matches: 8. The germline CDR1 and CDR2 sequences are SEHNR and FQNEAQ (reference sequence). CDR3 DNA sequence: TGTGCCAGCAGCTCCTCCAGACAGGGCTATGAGCAGTTCTTC. Protein: CASSSSRQGYEQFF.

This clonotype was detected ten times or more. The rearrangement links TRBV29-1 to TRBJ2-7; weak D call: TRBD2 (6 bases). The CDR3 has 15 residues. Germline V gene data show CDR1 as SQVTM and CDR2 as ANQGSEA. V gave up 7 bases and J gave up 4 bases, with 23 bases separating them. As DNA, the CDR3 is TGCAGCGCCAAATCCGGGACTCGGGGAAAGTACGAGCAGTACTTC. It is translated as CSAKSGTRGKYEQYF.

This clonotype was seen only a few times. The chain uses TRBV15 and TRBJ1-1; D gene unclear. CDR1 and CDR2 (germline): LNHNV, YYDKDF (reference sequence). This CDR3 is built from 16 residues. V lost 0 bases to trimming and J lost 1 base, with 12 bases between them. The CDR3 loop is CATSRDRTVKNTEAFF. DNA of the CDR3: TGTGCCACCAGCAGAGACAGGACCGTGAAGAACACTGAAGCTTTCTTT.

This clonotype was found a few times. The rearrangement links TRBV20-1 to TRBJ2-1, with D tentatively TRBD2 (5 bases). The CDR3 is 12 amino acids. The ends were cut back, 6 bases at V and 6 bases at J, with 12 bases in the middle. CDR1 and CDR2 (germline): DFQATT, SNEGSKA (reference sequence). The CDR3 sequence: CSADRGPNEQFF. Here the CDR3 DNA reads TGCAGTGCCGACCGCGGGCCCAATGAGCAGTTCTTC.

The CDR3: CASRTGQGIGELFF. CDR3 DNA sequence: TGTGCCAGCAGGACCGGACAGGGGATCGGGGAGCTGTTTTTT. The chain carries TRBV6-1 and TRBJ2-2, with 9 bases lining up with TRBD1. The germline V gene has CDR1 MNHNS and CDR2 SASEGT. The CDR3 length is 14 residues. J gave up 7 bases and V 6 bases, and 6 bases lay outside the gene matches.

In its sample, this clonotype was seen a few times. This chain joins TRBV19 and TRBJ2-1, with TRBD2 matching 11 bases. CDR1 and CDR2 (germline): LNHDA, SQIVND (reference sequence). The CDR3 runs 15 residues. J lost 6 bases, V lost 4 bases, and 5 bases had no gene match. CDR3 nucleotide sequence: TGTGCCAGTAGTACGTCTAGCGGGAGGTTCAATGAGCAGTTCTTC. This encodes CASSTSSGRFNEQFF.

The CDR3 coding sequence is TGTGCCAGCAGCCGACAGGGGGGTCTTGCCACTGAAGCTTTCTTT. This codes for CASSRQGGLATEAFF. The chain links TRBV7-9 to TRBJ1-1, with 9 bases fitting TRBD1. Germline V gene data show CDR1 as SEHNR and CDR2 as FQNEAQ (reference sequence). The junction had 8 bases not matched to a gene; V was cut back by 5 bases and J by 4 bases. The CDR3 runs to 15 residues.

The rearrangement joins TRBV5-5 to TRBJ2-5, with D unclear. This CDR3 spans 14 amino acids. The V end lost 3 bases, the J end lost 5 bases, and 14 bases lay between the germline ends. Germline V lookup: CDR1 SGHKS, CDR2 YYEKEE (reference sequence). The CDR3 is CASSSDPLGETQYF. The CDR3 DNA follows: TGTGCCAGCAGCTCAGACCCACTCGGGGAGACCCAGTACTTC.

The chain couples TRBV18 to TRBJ1-1; unclear D gene. The CDR3 is 12 residues long. The V end lost 1 base, the J end lost 8 bases, and 8 bases lay between the germline ends. The germline V gene has CDR1 KGHSH and CDR2 LQKENI. The DNA of the CDR3 is TGTGCCAGCTCACCACGGGAGCACGAAGCTTTCTTT. Its translation: CASSPREHEAFF.

This chain connects TRBV7-8 to TRBJ1-1; D is possibly TRBD1 (5 bases). The germline V gene encodes CDR1 SGHVS and CDR2 FQNEAQ. This CDR3 is 14 amino acids long. Trimming removed 0 bases at V and 7 bases at J, with 12 bases between. Here the CDR3 reads CASSLAGHELEAFF. The CDR3 nucleotides read TGTGCCAGCAGCTTAGCTGGACACGAACTTGAAGCTTTCTTT.